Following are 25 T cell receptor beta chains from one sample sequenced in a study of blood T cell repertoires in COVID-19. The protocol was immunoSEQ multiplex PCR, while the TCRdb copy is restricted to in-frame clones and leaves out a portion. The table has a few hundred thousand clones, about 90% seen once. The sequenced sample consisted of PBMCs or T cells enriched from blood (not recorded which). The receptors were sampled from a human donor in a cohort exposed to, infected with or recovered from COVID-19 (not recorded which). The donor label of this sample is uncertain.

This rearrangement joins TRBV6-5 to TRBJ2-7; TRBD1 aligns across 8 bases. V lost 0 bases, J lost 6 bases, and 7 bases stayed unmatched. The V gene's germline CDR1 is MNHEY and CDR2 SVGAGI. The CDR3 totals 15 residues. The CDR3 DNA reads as TGTGCCAGCAGTTACTCCCCGGACAGGGTGGGCGAGCAGTACTTC. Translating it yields CASSYSPDRVGEQYF.

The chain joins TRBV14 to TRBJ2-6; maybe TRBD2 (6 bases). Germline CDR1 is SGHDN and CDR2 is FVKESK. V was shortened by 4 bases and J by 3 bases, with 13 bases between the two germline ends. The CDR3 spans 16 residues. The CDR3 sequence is CASSRLELLGANVLTF. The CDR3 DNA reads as TGTGCCAGCAGCCGACTAGAATTGCTTGGGGCCAACGTCCTGACTTTC.

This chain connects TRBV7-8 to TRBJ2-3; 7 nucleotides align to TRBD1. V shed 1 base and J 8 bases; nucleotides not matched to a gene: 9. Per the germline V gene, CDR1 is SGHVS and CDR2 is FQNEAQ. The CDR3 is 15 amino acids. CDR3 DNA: TGTGCCAGCAGCTTAGTACAGGGGCCCGTAGGTACGCAGTATTTT. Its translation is CASSLVQGPVGTQYF.

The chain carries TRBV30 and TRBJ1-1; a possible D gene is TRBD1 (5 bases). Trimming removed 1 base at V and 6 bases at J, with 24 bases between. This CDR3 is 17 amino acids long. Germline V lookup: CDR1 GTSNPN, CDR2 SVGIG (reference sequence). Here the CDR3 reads CAWSAPRGGTLLSEAFF. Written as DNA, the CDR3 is TGTGCCTGGAGTGCCCCCAGAGGCGGGACCCTTTTATCTGAAGCTTTCTTT.

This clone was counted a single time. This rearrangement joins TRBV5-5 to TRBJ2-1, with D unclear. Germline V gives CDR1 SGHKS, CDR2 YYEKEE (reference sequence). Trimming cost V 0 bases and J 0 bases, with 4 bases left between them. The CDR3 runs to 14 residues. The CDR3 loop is CASSLGSSYNEQFF. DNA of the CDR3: TGTGCCAGCAGCTTGGGGAGCTCCTACAATGAGCAGTTCTTC.

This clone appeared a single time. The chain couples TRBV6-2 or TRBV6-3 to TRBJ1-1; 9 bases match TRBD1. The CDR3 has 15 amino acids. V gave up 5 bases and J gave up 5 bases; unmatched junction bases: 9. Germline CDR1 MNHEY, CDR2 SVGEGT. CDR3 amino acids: CASSRVPDRGTEAFF. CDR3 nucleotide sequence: TGTGCCAGCAGTCGGGTCCCCGACAGGGGGACTGAAGCTTTCTTT.

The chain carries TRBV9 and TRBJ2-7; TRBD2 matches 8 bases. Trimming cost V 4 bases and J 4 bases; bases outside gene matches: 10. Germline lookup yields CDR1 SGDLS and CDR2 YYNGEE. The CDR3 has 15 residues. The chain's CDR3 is CASSPWAGGSYEQYF. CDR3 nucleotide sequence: TGTGCCAGCAGCCCGTGGGCGGGGGGCTCTTACGAGCAGTACTTC.

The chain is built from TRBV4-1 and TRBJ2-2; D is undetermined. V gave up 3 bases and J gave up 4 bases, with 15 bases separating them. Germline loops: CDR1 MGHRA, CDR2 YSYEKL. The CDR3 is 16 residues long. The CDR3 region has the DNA TGCGCCAGCAGCCAGGGTGACCGCCGGAGCACCGGGGAGCTGTTTTTT. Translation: CASSQGDRRSTGELFF.

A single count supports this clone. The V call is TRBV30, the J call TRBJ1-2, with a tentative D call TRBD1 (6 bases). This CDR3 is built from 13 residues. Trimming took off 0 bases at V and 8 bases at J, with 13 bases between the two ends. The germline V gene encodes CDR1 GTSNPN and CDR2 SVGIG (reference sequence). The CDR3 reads CAWSVGGAGGYTF. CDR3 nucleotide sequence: TGTGCCTGGAGTGTCGGGGGGGCGGGCGGCTACACCTTC.

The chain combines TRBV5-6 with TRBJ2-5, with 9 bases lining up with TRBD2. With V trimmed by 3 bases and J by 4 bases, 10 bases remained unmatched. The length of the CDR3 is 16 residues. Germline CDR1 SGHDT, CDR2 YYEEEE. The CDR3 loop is CASSSLLGRGGETQYF. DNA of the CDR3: TGTGCCAGCAGCTCCCTCTTGGGGCGGGGGGGAGAGACCCAGTACTTC.

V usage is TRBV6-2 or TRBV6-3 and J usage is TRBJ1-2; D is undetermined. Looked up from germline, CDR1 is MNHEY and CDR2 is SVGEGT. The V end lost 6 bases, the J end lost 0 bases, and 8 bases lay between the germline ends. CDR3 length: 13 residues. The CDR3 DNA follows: TGTGCCAGCAGCTTCGAGGCTAACTATGGCTACACCTTC. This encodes CASSFEANYGYTF.

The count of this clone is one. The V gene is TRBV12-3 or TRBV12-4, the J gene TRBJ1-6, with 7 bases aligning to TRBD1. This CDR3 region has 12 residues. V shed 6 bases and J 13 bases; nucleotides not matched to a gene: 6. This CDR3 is CASSPTGLPLHF. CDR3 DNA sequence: TGTGCCAGCAGCCCGACAGGGCTCCCCCTCCACTTT.

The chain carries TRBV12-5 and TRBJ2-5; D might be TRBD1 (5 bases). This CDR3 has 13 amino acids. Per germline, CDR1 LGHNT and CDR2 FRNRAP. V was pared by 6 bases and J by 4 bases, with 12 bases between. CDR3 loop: CASGRRGAETQYF. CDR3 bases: TGTGCTAGTGGAAGACGTGGGGCAGAGACCCAGTACTTC.

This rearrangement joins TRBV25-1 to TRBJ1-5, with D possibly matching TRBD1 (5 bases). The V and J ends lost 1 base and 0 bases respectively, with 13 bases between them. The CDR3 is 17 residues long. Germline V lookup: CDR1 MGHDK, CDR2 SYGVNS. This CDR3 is CASSELGGALSNQPQHF. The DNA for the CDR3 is TGTGCCAGCAGTGAATTGGGTGGGGCACTTAGCAATCAGCCCCAGCATTTT.

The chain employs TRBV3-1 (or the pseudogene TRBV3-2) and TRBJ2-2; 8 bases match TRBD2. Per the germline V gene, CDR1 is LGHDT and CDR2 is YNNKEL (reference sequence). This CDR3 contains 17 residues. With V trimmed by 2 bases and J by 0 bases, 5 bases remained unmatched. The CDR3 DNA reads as TGTGCCAGCAGCCAAATAATCGGGGGGGCGAACACCGGGGAGCTGTTTTTT. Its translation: CASSQIIGGANTGELFF.

The CDR3 loop reads CAISESIGRGRGYTF. DNA for the CDR3: TGTGCCATCAGTGAGTCGATCGGCAGGGGGAGAGGCTACACCTTC. The chain has TRBV10-3 and TRBJ1-2; 7 bases align to TRBD1. This CDR3 comprises 15 residues. The V segment lost 0 bases and the J segment 8 bases; nucleotides outside the gene matches: 9. Germline CDR1 reads ENHRY; CDR2 reads SYGVKD.

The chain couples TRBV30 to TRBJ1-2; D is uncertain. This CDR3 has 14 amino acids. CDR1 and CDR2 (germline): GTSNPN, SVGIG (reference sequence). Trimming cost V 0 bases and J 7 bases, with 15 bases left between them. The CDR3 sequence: CAWSVRLSGGGYTF. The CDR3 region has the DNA TGTGCCTGGAGTGTAAGGCTCTCCGGAGGTGGCTACACCTTC.

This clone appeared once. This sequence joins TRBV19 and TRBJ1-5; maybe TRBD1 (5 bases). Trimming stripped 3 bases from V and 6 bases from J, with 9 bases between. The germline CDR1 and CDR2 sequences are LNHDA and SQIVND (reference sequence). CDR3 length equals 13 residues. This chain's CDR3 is CASSIVRGQPQHF. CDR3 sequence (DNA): TGTGCCAGTAGTATCGTAAGGGGTCAGCCCCAGCATTTT.

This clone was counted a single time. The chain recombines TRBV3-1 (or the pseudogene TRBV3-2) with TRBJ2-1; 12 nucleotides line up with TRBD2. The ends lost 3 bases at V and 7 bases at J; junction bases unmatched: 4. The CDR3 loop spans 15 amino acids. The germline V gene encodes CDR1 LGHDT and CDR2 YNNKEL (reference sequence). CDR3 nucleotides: TGTGCCAGCAGCCACCTAGCGGGGGGGCCGAATGAGCAGTTCTTC. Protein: CASSHLAGGPNEQFF.

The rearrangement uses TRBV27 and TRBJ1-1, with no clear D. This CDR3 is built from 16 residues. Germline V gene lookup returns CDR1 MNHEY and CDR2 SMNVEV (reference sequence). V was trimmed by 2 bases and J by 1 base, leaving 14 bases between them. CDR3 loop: CASSLKVAGRNTEAFF. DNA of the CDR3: TGTGCCAGCAGTTTAAAGGTGGCTGGGAGGAACACTGAAGCTTTCTTT.

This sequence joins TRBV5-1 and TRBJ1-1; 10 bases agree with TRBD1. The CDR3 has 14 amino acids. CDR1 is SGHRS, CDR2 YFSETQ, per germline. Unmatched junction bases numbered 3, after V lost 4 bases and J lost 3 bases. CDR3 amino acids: CASSNGQGDTEAFF. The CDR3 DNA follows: TGCGCCAGCAGCAACGGACAGGGGGACACTGAAGCTTTCTTT.

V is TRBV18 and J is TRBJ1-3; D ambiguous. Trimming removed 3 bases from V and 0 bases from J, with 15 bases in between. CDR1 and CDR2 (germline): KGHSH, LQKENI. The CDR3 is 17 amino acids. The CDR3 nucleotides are TGTGCCAGCTCACCCCTCCAGACAAGCATCTCTGGAAACACCATATATTTT. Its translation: CASSPLQTSISGNTIYF.

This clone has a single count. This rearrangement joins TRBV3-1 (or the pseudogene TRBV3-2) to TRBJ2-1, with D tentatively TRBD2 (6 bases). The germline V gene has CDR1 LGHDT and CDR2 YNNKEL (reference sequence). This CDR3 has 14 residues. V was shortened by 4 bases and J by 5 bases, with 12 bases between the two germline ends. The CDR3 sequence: CASSLRGKNNEQFF. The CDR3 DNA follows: TGTGCCAGCAGCCTGCGGGGAAAAAACAATGAGCAGTTCTTC.

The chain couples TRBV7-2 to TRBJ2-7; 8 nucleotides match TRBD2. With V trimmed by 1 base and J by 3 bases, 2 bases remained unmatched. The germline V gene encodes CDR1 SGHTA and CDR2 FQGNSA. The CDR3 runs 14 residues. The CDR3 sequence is CASSLGGTSYEQYF. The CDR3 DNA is TGTGCCAGCAGCTTAGGAGGGACTAGCTACGAGCAGTACTTC.

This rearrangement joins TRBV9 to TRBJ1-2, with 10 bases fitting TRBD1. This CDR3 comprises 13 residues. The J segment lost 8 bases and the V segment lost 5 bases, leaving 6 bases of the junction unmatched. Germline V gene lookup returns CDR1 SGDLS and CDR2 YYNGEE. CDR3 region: CASSSGQGEGYTF. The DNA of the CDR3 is TGTGCCAGCAGTTCAGGACAGGGGGAAGGCTACACCTTC. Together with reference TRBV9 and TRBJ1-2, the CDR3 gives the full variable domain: DSGVTQTPKHLITATGQRVTLRCSPRSGDLSVYWYQQSLDQGLQFLIQYYNGEERAKGNILERFSAQQFPDLHSELNLSSLELGDSALYFCASSSGQGEGYTFGSGTRLTVV.